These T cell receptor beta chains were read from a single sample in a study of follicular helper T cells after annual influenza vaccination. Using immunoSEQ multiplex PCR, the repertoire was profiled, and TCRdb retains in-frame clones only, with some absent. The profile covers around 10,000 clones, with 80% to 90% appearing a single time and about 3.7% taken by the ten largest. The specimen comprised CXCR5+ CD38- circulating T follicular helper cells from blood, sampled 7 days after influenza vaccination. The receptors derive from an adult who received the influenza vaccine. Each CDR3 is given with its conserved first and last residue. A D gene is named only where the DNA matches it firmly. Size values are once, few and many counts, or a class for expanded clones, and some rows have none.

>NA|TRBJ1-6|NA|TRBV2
CASMRGSWDSPLHF
TGTGCCAGCATGCGAGGTTCATGGGATTCACCCCTCCACTTT
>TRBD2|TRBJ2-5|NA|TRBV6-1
CASSGARTSGGRETQYF
TGTGCCAGCAGTGGGGCGAGGACTAGCGGGGGCAGAGAGACCCAGTACTTC
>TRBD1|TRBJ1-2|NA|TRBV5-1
CASSLEGTAIYGYTF
TGCGCCAGCAGCTTGGAAGGGACAGCAATCTATGGCTACACCTTC
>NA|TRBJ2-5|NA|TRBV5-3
CASSSGPQETQYF
TGTGCCAGCAGCTCTGGTCCCCAAGAGACCCAGTACTTC
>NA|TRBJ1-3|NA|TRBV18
CASSRDSGNTIYF
TGTGCCAGCTCCAGGGATTCTGGAAACACCATATATTTT
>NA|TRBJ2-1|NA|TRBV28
CASRSSDDEQFF
TGTGCCAGCAGGTCGAGCGACGATGAGCAGTTCTTC
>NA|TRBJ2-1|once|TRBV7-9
CASSLERTLSNEQFF
TGTGCCAGCAGCTTAGAGCGGACCCTAAGCAATGAGCAGTTCTTC
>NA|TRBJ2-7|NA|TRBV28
CASTIQGTIHEQYF
TGTGCCAGCACCATTCAGGGGACGATCCACGAGCAGTACTTC
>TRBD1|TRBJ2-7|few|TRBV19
CASSRTGAYEQYF
TGTGCCAGTAGTAGGACAGGGGCCTACGAGCAGTACTTC
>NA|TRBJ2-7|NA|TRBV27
CASSPQSGTEQYF
TGTGCCAGCAGTCCACAGTCGGGGACCGAGCAGTACTTC
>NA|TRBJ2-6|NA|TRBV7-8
CASSRQGGSGANVLTF
TGTGCCAGCAGTAGACAGGGAGGGTCTGGGGCCAACGTCCTGACTTTC
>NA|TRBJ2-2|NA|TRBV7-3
CASSPATGELFF
TGTGCCAGCAGCCCAGCGACCGGGGAGCTGTTTTTT
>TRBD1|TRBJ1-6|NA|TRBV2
CASTRQGGNSPLHF
TGTGCCAGCACTCGACAGGGCGGGAATTCACCCCTCCACTTT
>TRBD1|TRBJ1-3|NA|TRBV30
CAWGATQGSYGSGNTIYF
TGTGCCTGGGGAGCTACACAGGGGAGCTACGGTTCAGGAAACACCATATATTTT
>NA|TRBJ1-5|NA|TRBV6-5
CASRGEGSNQPQHF
TGTGCCAGCAGGGGCGAGGGGAGCAATCAGCCCCAGCATTTT
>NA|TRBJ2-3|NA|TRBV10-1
CASSSHDTQYF
TGCGCCAGCAGTTCCCACGATACGCAGTATTTT
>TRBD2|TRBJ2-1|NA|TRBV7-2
CASSLGLAGYNEQFF
TGTGCCAGCAGCTTAGGACTAGCGGGCTACAATGAGCAGTTCTTC
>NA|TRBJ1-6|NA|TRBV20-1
CSARAGSPLHF
TGCAGTGCTAGGGCCGGCTCACCCCTCCACTTT
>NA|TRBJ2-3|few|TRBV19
CASSIAGGKLDTQYF
TGTGCCAGTAGTATAGCGGGCGGGAAGTTAGATACGCAGTATTTT
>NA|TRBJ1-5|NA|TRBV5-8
CASSPTWDQPQHF
TGTGCCAGCAGCCCTACATGGGATCAGCCCCAGCATTTT
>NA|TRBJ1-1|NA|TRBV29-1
CSVEVVDNMNTEAFF
TGCAGCGTTGAAGTTGTCGACAACATGAACACTGAAGCTTTCTTT
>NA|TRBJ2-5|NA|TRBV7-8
CASSLRTATQETQYF
TGTGCCAGCAGCTTAAGGACAGCCACTCAAGAGACCCAGTACTTC
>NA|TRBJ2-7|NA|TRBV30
CAWSPPRREAWVSYEQYF
TGTGCCTGGAGCCCTCCCCGGAGGGAAGCATGGGTGTCCTACGAGCAGTACTTC
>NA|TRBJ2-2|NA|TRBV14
CASSPQTTGELFF
TGTGCCAGCAGCCCACAGACCACCGGGGAGCTGTTTTTT
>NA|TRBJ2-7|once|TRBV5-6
CASSWEDGGYEQYF
TGTGCCAGCAGCTGGGAAGATGGGGGTTACGAGCAGTACTTC
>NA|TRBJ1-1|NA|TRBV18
CASSLQGWSTEAFF
TGTGCCAGCTCCCTCCAGGGCTGGAGCACTGAAGCTTTCTTT
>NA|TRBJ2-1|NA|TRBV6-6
CASSYKGRGENEQFF
TGTGCCAGCAGTTATAAGGGTAGGGGGGAAAATGAGCAGTTCTTC
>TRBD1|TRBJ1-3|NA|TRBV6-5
CASSRTGLSGNTIYF
TGTGCCAGCAGCCGGACAGGACTCTCTGGAAACACCATATATTTT
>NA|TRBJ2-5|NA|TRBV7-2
CASSLVLAETQYF
TGTGCCAGCAGCTTAGTGTTAGCTGAGACCCAGTACTTC
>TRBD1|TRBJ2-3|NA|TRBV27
CASSLGQVLDTQYF
TGTGCCAGCAGTTTAGGACAGGTTTTAGATACGCAGTATTTT
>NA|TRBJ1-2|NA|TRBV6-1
CASSAQGGGLYGYTF
TGTGCCAGCAGTGCACAGGGTGGGGGCCTCTATGGCTACACCTTC
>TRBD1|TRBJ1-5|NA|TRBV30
CAWSPQGGGHQPQHF
TGTGCCTGGAGCCCCCAGGGGGGCGGGCATCAGCCCCAGCATTTT
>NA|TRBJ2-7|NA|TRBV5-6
CASSLRHEQYF
TGTGCCAGCAGCTTGCGACACGAGCAGTACTTC
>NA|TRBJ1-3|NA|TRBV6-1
CASSEHPQGRAGNTIYF
TGTGCCAGCAGTGAACACCCGCAGGGGCGGGCCGGAAACACCATATATTTT
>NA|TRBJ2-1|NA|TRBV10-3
CAIKANTGNEQFF
TGTGCCATCAAGGCAAACACGGGAAATGAGCAGTTCTTC
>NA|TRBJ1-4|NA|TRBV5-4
CASSLDPVATNEKLFF
TGTGCCAGCAGCTTGGACCCGGTTGCAACTAATGAAAAACTGTTTTTT
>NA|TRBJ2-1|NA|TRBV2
CASSESTPVDEQFF
TGTGCCAGCAGTGAATCGACCCCCGTAGATGAGCAGTTCTTC
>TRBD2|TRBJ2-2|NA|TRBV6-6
CASSYLAGNTGELFF
TGTGCCAGCAGTTACCTAGCGGGGAACACCGGGGAGCTGTTTTTT
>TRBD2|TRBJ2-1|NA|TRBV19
CASSIVSGGSNEQFF
TGTGCCAGTAGTATAGTAAGCGGGGGGTCCAATGAGCAGTTCTTC
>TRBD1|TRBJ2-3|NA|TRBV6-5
CASSYNRGNTQYF
TGTGCCAGCAGTTACAACAGGGGTAATACGCAGTATTTT
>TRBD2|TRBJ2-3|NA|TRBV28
CASSPPPLSGRSDTQYF
TGTGCCAGCAGTCCCCCACCTCTAAGCGGGAGATCAGATACGCAGTATTTT